The present entry profiles one TCR beta chain with its context. The authors' processing: Estimated nucleated cell counts came from reference gene primer amplification. TCRdb's copy holds only in-frame clones and misses some; the assay was immunoSEQ multiplex PCR. That table supplies the V and J calls and clone size; D and trimming were determined from the DNA. The sample consists of a few hundred thousand clones, roughly four fifths of them appearing once. The source of the sample is a study of blood T cell repertoires in COVID-19. Study information: The United States, Italy and Spain provided the acute and convalescent COVID-19 samples. T cells, B-cell-depleted T cells, or PBMCs provided the cDNA or gDNA that served as material.

In Seattle, patients joined the study during active infection and were tracked longitudinally. The ends lost 6 bases at V and 0 bases at J; junction bases unmatched: 11. The CDR3 contains 17 residues. CDR1 and CDR2 from the germline V gene are SGHDN and FVKESK. The sequenced sample was peripheral blood. This receptor was obtained from a person aged 65 to 85 with COVID-19, enrolled during active disease. The chain carries TRBV14 and TRBJ1-5, with TRBD1 matching 7 bases. CDR3 sequence (DNA): TGTGCCAGCAGGCAACACTATTACAGGGGTAGCAATCAGCCCCAGCATTTT. Translated: CASRQHYYRGSNQPQHF.